The clone carrying this T cell receptor beta chain showed up many times. Using RNA transcripts, the TCR beta CDR3 regions were amplified. First-round RT-PCR used HTBI primers; second-round multiplex PCR followed. MiXCR was run by TCRdb on the multiplex PCR reads, yielding one entry per CDR3 protein. The sample includes 500,000 to 800,000 distinct CDR3 sequences, about 41% of them seen just once. The data derive from a study of Graves' ophthalmopathy and Graves' hyperthyroidism. Overall study context: Peripheral blood collection took place at initial diagnosis, before any treatment.

The J segment lost 6 bases and the V segment lost 5 bases, leaving 3 bases of the junction unmatched. Per the germline V gene, CDR1 is DFQATT and CDR2 is SNEGSKA (reference sequence). This CDR3 region has 11 residues. Each diagnosis was determined on the basis of clinical symptoms, serum thyroxine, TRAb, thyroid ultrasound and orbital computed tomography. The rearrangement links TRBV20-1 to TRBJ2-7; 8 nucleotides line up with TRBD2. This receptor was obtained from an adult man with Graves' ophthalmopathy. The sample taken for sequencing was peripheral blood. The CDR3 DNA reads TGCAGTGCTGCGACTAGCGTCGAGCAGTACTTC. It encodes CSAATSVEQYF.